This T cell receptor beta chain is from a study of immune evolution from preneoplasia to lung adenocarcinoma. The CDR3 totals 11 residues. The germline CDR1 and CDR2 sequences are SGHRS and YFSETQ. The germline V and J ends were trimmed by 2 bases and 7 bases, with 6 bases remaining between them. Produced via immunoSEQ multiplex PCR; TCRdb's table is partial and in-frame only. The table shows 6,000 to 6,500 clones, with approximately 80% occurring only once. What was sequenced was FFPE lung adenocarcinoma in situ tissue. The rearrangement uses TRBV5-1 and TRBJ1-1; D remains unclear. This sequence was found in a donor of 70 years or more with lung adenocarcinoma. In DNA form, the CDR3 reads TGCGCCAGCAGCTTTGGGTTTGAAGCTTTCTTT. This sequence encodes CASSFGFEAFF.